The clone carrying this TCR beta chain has ten or more counts. Its antigen is still unknown. The data were taken from a study of T cells in Graves' hyperthyroidism and ophthalmopathy. Study observations and caveats: From stable hyperthyroidism, ophthalmopathy was set apart by a 13 V-J model. Most thyroid clonotypes that were expanded above 0.001 also turned up in blood.

An absence of ophthalmopathy progression within 18 months meant stable Graves' hyperthyroidism. Diagnostic decisions used clinical symptoms, serum thyroxine and TRAb, thyroid ultrasound and orbital computed tomography. Authors of the study amplified TCR beta CDR3 regions from RNA transcripts. When the TCR CDR3 underwent first-round RT-PCR, the HTBI primer set was used. Using its own MiXCR run on the multiplex PCR reads, TCRdb lists one record per CDR3 protein. Here the sample spans about 500,000 distinct CDR3 sequences, 16% being singletons. The V segment lost 4 bases and the J segment 9 bases; nucleotides outside the gene matches: 13. Per germline, CDR1 KGHDR and CDR2 SFDVKD. This CDR3 is 17 amino acids long.

The clonotype comes from a woman in her late teens or twenties with Graves' hyperthyroidism. The sequenced material came from blood. The chain carries TRBV24-1 and TRBJ2-1; 11 positions agree with TRBD2. CDR3 nucleotide sequence: TGTGCCACCAGTGACCGACTAGCGGGGAAAGCGATGGGTGAGCAGTTCTTC. Its protein product is CATSDRLAGKAMGEQFF.